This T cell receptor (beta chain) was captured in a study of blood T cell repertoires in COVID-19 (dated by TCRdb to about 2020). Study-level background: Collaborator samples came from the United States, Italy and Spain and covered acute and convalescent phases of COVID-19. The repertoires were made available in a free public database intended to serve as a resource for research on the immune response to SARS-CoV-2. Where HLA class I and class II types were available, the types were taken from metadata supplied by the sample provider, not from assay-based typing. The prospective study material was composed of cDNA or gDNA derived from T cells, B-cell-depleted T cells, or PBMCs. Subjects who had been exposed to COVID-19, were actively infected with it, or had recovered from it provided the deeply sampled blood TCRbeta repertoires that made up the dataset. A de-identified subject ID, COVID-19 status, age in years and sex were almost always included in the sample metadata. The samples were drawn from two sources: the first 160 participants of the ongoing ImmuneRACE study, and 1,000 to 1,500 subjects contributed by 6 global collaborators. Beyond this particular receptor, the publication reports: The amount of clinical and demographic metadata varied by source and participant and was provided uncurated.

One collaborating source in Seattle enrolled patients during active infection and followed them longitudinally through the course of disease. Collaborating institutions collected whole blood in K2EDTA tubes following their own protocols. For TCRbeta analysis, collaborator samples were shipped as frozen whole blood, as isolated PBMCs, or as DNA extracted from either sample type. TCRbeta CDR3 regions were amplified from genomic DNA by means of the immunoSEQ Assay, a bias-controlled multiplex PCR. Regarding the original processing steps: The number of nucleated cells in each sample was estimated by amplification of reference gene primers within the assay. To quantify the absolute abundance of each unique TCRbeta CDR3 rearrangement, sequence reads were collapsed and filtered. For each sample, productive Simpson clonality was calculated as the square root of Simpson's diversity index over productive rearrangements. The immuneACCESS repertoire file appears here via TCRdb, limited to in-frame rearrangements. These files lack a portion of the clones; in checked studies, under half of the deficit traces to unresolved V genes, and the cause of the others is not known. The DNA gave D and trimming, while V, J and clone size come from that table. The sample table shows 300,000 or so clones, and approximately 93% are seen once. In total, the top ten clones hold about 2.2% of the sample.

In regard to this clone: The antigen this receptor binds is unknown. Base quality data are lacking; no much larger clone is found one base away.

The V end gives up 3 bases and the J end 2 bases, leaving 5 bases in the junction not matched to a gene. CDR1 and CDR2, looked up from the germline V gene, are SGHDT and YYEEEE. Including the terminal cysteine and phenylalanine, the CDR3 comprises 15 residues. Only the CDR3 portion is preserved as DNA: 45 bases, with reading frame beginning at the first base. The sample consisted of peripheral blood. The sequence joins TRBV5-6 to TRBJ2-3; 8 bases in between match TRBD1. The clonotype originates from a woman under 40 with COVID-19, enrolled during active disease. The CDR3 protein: CASSWDRSYTDTQYF. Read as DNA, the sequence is TGTGCCAGCAGCTGGGACAGGAGCTACACAGATACGCAGTATTTT.